This is a list of T cell receptor beta chains from one sample in a study of T cells expressing NK-cell markers. TCRdb processed the 5' RACE reads again and assigns one entry to each CDR3 protein, with no DNA. The sample table includes a few hundred thousand distinct CDR3 sequences. Sequenced material: blood T cells: a sorted CD56 or NKG2C T cell subset, CD4+ or CD8+ T cells, or bulk PBMC T cells (not recorded which). These receptors were taken from a man aged 18-30 years in good health. Each CDR3 is given with its conserved first and last residue. Fields, in order: CDR3 length, J gene, V gene, CDR3 protein.

>16|TRBJ2-5|TRBV4-1
CASSQVSGSKQETQYF
>15|TRBJ2-7|TRBV6-2/TRBV6-3
CASSYSQKTSYEQYF
>15|TRBJ2-1|TRBV2
CASSVPGRAGNEQFF
>16|TRBJ2-7|TRBV28
CASSLGSLLSSYEQYF
>13|TRBJ2-4|TRBV19
CASSIPGENIQYF
>15|TRBJ1-2|TRBV6-1
CASRLTLGGGYGYTF
>14|TRBJ2-7|TRBV7-6
CASSPRTIPHEQYF
>16|TRBJ1-6|TRBV27
CASSLTQSRLGSPLHF
>16|TRBJ2-5|TRBV10-3
CAIREGHRRGRGTQYF
>16|TRBJ2-2|TRBV6-5
CASSSLAGGPDGELFF
>19|TRBJ1-1|TRBV6-4
CASIPGQGTSSPFNTEAFF
>15|TRBJ2-3|TRBV5-1
CASSWQGLATDTQYF
>14|TRBJ2-3|TRBV11-2
CASSFKWGTDTQYF
>11|TRBJ2-1|TRBV7-8
CASSEGQKQFF
>14|TRBJ1-5|TRBV20-1
CSASTTQGYQPQHF
>12|TRBJ2-7|TRBV15
CATSRPSGEQYF
>15|TRBJ2-1|TRBV29-1
CSVGYSVTSKHEQFF
>13|TRBJ2-7|TRBV6-2/TRBV6-3
CASSNNRVPEQYF
>21|TRBJ1-1|TRBV7-3
CASSSEAGTGKGRAMNTEAFF
>15|TRBJ2-1|TRBV6-6
CASRLAGPTYNEQFF
>16|TRBJ2-1|TRBV6-5
CASSYRIAGGDNEQFF
>13|TRBJ2-7|TRBV6-1
CASRIDRVHEQYF
>15|TRBJ2-1|TRBV4-2
CASSLIAGANNEQFF
>13|TRBJ2-1|TRBV5-4
CASSLAGTNEQFF
>14|TRBJ2-5|TRBV6-5
CASSYDRGAETQYF
>12|TRBJ1-5|TRBV29-1
CSAGQGGQPQHF
>14|TRBJ2-1|TRBV5-6
CASSFIRGDSEQFF
>13|TRBJ2-5|TRBV12-3/TRBV12-4
CASGRTEQETQYF
>14|TRBJ2-7|TRBV28
CASSLHPPGHEQYF
>21|TRBJ2-6|TRBV3-1
CASSGASWQDRVLPGANVLTF
>15|TRBJ2-1|TRBV7-8
CASSFSREGGNEQFF
>13|TRBJ2-3|TRBV18
CASSPRGGDTQYF
>16|TRBJ2-3|TRBV20-1
CSARQGTSGFTDTQYF
>18|TRBJ1-4|TRBV12-5
CASGFRLSDKQDLEKLFF
>17|TRBJ2-1|TRBV6-2/TRBV6-3
CASSYSTSGRPYVREFF
>15|TRBJ2-4|TRBV18
CASSPLISGSNIQYF
>22|TRBJ2-1|TRBV5-4
CASSMTGDKTSGSLFSYNEQFF
>11|TRBJ2-5|TRBV6-5
CATGMWETQYF
>14|TRBJ1-1|TRBV19
CASDGTGGRTEAFF
>13|TRBJ2-7|TRBV29-1
CSVELQGKYEQYF
>14|TRBJ2-2|TRBV28
CASRTGESTGELFF
>15|TRBJ2-3|TRBV20-1
CSALPLAGAEDTQYF
>16|TRBJ1-2|TRBV11-2
CASSLDGGSRNYGYTF
>13|TRBJ2-2|TRBV7-2
CASSRPPVGELFF